The 10 T cell receptor beta chains below come from one sample, sequenced in a study of cytomegalovirus exposure and HLA in healthy donors. The study ran its PCR with 60 Vbeta and 13 Jbeta primers. Sequencing was performed with immunoSEQ multiplex PCR; in TCRdb, only in-frame clones are kept and a portion is missing. The data include fewer than 100,000 clones; the top ten clones carry around 0.6%. Source material: PBMCs. The receptor source for this set is a man aged 50 to 60 in good health and CMV-seronegative.

J is TRBJ1-3 and V is TRBV18, with D uncertain. This CDR3 has 15 amino acids. Germline V gives CDR1 KGHSH, CDR2 LQKENI. The germline V and J ends were trimmed by 2 bases and 0 bases, with 8 bases remaining between them. CDR3 protein: CASSPSGYSGNTIYF. As DNA, the CDR3 is TGTGCCAGCTCACCATCAGGTTACTCTGGAAACACCATATATTTT.

The V and J genes are TRBV4-3 and TRBJ1-1; 8 bases match TRBD1. This CDR3 is 16 amino acids long. Trimming took 7 bases from V and 1 from J; bases not matched to a gene: 11. CDR1 and CDR2 (germline): LGHNA, YSLEER. The CDR3 sequence is CASKRDRMVWNTEAFF. CDR3 bases: TGCGCCAGCAAACGGGACAGGATGGTCTGGAACACTGAAGCTTTCTTT.

This rearrangement joins TRBV28 to TRBJ1-5; D unclear. V was cut by 2 bases and J by 4 bases, with 3 bases left in between. The CDR3 runs 12 residues. CDR1 MDHEN and CDR2 SYDVKM come from the germline V gene. CDR3 in amino acids: CASSLRNQPQHF. In DNA, the CDR3 is TGTGCCAGCAGTTTACGGAATCAGCCCCAGCATTTT.

This chain connects TRBV10-3 to TRBJ1-2; weak D call: TRBD1 (5 bases). The CDR3 totals 14 residues. Germline CDR1 ENHRY, CDR2 SYGVKD. With 2 bases removed from V and 5 bases from J, the gap between germline ends came to 12 bases. CDR3 DNA: TGTGCCATCAGTGAGAGCCCCGGGGGGTATGGCTACACCTTC. It is translated as CAISESPGGYGYTF.

This rearrangement joins TRBV5-3 to TRBJ1-4; 8 nucleotides agree with TRBD1. TRBV5-3 is treated as an ORF (open reading frame) with a function not yet certain. V trimming: 4 bases; J trimming: 8 bases; junction bases outside the gene matches: 19. The CDR3 is 18 amino acids. CDR3 sequence reads: CARSAPPFPQGVREKLFF. CDR3 nucleotides: TGTGCCAGAAGCGCGCCCCCCTTTCCACAGGGGGTTAGAGAAAAACTGTTTTTT.

The chain employs TRBV7-9 and TRBJ1-5; D gene ambiguous. Per germline, CDR1 SEHNR and CDR2 FQNEAQ (reference sequence). The CDR3 loop spans 14 amino acids. Deletions cut 2 bases from V and 3 bases from J, with 8 bases between. CDR3 nucleotide sequence: TGTGCCAGCAGCTTATACGGGGACAATCAGCCCCAGCATTTT. It codes for CASSLYGDNQPQHF.

The chain has TRBV5-1 and TRBJ2-7; D might be TRBD1 (6 bases). Germline V gene lookup returns CDR1 SGHRS and CDR2 YFSETQ. This CDR3 comprises 14 residues. V lost 5 bases, J lost 2 bases, and 14 bases lay in between. The CDR3 DNA follows: TGCGCCAGCAGGGACACCAGGGGCGCCTACGAGCAGTACTTC. Amino acid sequence: CASRDTRGAYEQYF.

This rearrangement joins TRBV7-9 to TRBJ2-5, with D possibly matching TRBD2 (5 bases). With 0 bases removed from V and 0 bases from J, the gap between germline ends came to 20 bases. Germline CDR1 SEHNR, CDR2 FQNEAQ (reference sequence). This CDR3 has 19 residues. DNA for the CDR3: TGTGCCAGCAGCTTAGCTCGGGGTTGGGAGAAGATTTACCAAGAGACCCAGTACTTC. It yields the protein CASSLARGWEKIYQETQYF.

The chain has TRBV29-1 and TRBJ2-5; 12 positions match TRBD1. This CDR3 spans 14 amino acids. Losses at the gene ends were 4 bases for V and 5 bases for J; bases not matched to a gene: 5. The germline V gene encodes CDR1 SQVTM and CDR2 ANQGSEA. Written as DNA, the CDR3 is TGCAGCGTTGTGGGACAGGGGGCTTGGGAGACCCAGTACTTC. Its translation is CSVVGQGAWETQYF. Full variable domain (outside the CDR3, taken from reference TRBV29-1 and TRBJ2-5): SAVISQKPSRDICQRGTSLTIQCQVDSQVTMMFWYRQQPGQSLTLIATANQGSEATYESGFVIDKFPISRPNLTFSTLTVSNMSPEDSSIYLCSVVGQGAWETQYFGPGTRLLVL.

The rearrangement uses TRBV19 and TRBJ1-6; D call uncertain. Germline V gene data show CDR1 as LNHDA and CDR2 as SQIVND (reference sequence). Trimming stripped 7 bases from V and 6 bases from J, with 13 bases between. The CDR3 has 14 residues. For the CDR3, the DNA is TGTGCCAGTACAAGGGAGGGTGGTAATTCACCCCTCCACTTT. This encodes CASTREGGNSPLHF.